This is a list of T cell receptor beta chains from one sample in a study of T cell changes during pregnancy in multiple sclerosis. The protocol was immunoSEQ multiplex PCR, while the TCRdb copy is restricted to in-frame clones and leaves out a portion. Of 45,000 to 65,000 clones in the sample, around nine tenths were seen once. This material consisted of CD4+ T cells from peripheral blood mononuclear cells, taken in the second trimester of pregnancy. All receptors derive from a female donor with multiple sclerosis, enrolled in a pregnancy study. CDR3s include the opening cysteine and the closing phenylalanine or tryptophan. Fields, in order: V gene, J gene, CDR3 protein.

v_call: TRBV30; j_call: TRBJ1-4; cdr3_aa: CAWNSVVRNEKLFF
v_call: TRBV5-1; j_call: TRBJ2-3; cdr3_aa: CASSLGGLAGAQDTQYF
v_call: TRBV7-9; j_call: TRBJ1-1; cdr3_aa: CASSFRDRGNTEAFF
v_call: TRBV6-5; j_call: TRBJ1-2; cdr3_aa: CASKHRDRDYGYTF
v_call: TRBV7-8; j_call: TRBJ2-3; cdr3_aa: CASSLVSGPSTDTQYF
v_call: TRBV11-3; j_call: TRBJ2-2; cdr3_aa: CASSLGPANTGELFF
v_call: TRBV5-4; j_call: TRBJ2-4; cdr3_aa: CASSPGLAEPKNIQYF
v_call: TRBV1; j_call: TRBJ2-1; cdr3_aa: CTSSQDTLAGNYNEQFF
v_call: TRBV10-3; j_call: TRBJ1-5; cdr3_aa: CAISRDKYSNQPQHF
v_call: TRBV6-4; j_call: TRBJ1-5; cdr3_aa: CASSGEYVPFHSNQPQHF